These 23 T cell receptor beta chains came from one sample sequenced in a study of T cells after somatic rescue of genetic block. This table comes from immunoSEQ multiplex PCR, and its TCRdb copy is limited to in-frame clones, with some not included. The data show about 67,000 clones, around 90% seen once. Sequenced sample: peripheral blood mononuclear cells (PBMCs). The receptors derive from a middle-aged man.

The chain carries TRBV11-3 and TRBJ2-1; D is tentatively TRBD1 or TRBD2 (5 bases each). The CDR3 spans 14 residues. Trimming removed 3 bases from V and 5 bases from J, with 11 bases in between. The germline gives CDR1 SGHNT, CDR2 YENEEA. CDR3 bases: TGTGCCAGCAGCTTCTCCGGGACCCACAATGAGCAGTTCTTC. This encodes CASSFSGTHNEQFF.

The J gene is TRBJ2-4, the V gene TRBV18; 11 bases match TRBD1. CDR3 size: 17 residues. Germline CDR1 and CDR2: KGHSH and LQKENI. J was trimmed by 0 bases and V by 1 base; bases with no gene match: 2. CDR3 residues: CASSPRTGGLAKNIQYF. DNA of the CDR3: TGTGCCAGCTCACCACGGACAGGGGGCCTAGCCAAAAACATTCAGTACTTC.

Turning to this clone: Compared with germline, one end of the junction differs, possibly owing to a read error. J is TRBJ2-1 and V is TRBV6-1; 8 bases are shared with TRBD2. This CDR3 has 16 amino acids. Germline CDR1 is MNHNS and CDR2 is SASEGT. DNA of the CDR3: TGTGTCAGCAGTGACGGACTAGCCCAAGGGTTGTATGAGCAGTTCTTC. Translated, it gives CVSSDGLAQGLYEQFF.

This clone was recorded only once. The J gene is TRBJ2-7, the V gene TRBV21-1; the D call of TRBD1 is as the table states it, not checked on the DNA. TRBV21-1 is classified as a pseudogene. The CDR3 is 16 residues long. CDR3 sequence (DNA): TGTGCCAGCAGCGGGACAGGTGGCCGCTTTAGGTCCGAGCAGTACTTC. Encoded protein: CASSGTGGRFRSEQYF.

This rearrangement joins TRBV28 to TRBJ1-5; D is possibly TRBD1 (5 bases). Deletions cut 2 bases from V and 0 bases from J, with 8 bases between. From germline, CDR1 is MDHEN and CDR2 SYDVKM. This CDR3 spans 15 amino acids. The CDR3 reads CASSLGGVSNQPQHF. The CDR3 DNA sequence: TGTGCCAGCAGTTTAGGAGGGGTTAGCAATCAGCCCCAGCATTTT.

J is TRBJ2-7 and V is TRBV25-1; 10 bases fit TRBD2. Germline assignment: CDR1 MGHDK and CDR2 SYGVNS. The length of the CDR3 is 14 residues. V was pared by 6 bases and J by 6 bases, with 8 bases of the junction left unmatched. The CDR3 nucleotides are TGTGCCAGCAGCCTAGCGGGGGCCGTAGGCGAGCAGTACTTC. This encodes CASSLAGAVGEQYF.

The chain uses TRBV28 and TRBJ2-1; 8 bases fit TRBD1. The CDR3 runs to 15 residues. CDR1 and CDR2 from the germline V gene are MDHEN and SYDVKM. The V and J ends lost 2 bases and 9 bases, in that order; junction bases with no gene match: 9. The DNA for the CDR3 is TGTGCCAGCAGTTTACGAGACAGGGGACTGGGTGAGCAGTTCTTC. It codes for CASSLRDRGLGEQFF. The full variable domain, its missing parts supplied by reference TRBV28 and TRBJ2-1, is DVKVTQSSRYLVKRTGEKVFLECVQDMDHENMFWYRQDPGLGLRLIYFSYDVKMKEKGDIPEGYSVSREKKERFSLILESASTNQTSMYLCASSLRDRGLGEQFFGPGTRLTVL.

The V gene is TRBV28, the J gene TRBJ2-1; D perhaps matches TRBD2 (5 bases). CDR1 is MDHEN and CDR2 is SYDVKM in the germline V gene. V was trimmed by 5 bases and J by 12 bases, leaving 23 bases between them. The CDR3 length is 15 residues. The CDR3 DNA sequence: TGTGCCAGCAGTCCCCCCGGGCGGGCCAATGCTGGGCAGTTCTTC. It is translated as CASSPPGRANAGQFF.

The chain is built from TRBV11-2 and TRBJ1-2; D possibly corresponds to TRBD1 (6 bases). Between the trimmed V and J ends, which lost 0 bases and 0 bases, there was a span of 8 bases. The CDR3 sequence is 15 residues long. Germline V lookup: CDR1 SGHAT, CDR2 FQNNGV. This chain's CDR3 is CASSLEGTPNYGYTF. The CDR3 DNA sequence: TGTGCCAGCAGCTTAGAAGGGACACCTAACTATGGCTACACCTTC.

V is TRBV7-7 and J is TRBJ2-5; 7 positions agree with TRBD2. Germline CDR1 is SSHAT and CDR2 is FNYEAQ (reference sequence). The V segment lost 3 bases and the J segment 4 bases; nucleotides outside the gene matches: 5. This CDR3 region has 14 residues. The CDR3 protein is CASSFSSGVETQYF. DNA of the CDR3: TGTGCCAGCAGCTTTTCTAGCGGAGTAGAGACCCAGTACTTC. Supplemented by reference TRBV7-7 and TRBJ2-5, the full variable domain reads GAGVSQSPRYKVTKRGQDVTLRCDPISSHATLYWYQQALGQGPEFLTYFNYEAQPDKSGLPSDRFSAERPEGSISTLTIQRTEQRDSAMYRCASSFSSGVETQYFGPGTRLLVL.

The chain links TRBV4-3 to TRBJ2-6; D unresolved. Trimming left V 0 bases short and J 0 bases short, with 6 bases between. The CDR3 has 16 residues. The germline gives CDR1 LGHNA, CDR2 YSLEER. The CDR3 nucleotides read TGCGCCAGCAGCCAAGAGAGCAGCTCTGGGGCCAACGTCCTGACTTTC. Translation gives CASSQESSSGANVLTF.

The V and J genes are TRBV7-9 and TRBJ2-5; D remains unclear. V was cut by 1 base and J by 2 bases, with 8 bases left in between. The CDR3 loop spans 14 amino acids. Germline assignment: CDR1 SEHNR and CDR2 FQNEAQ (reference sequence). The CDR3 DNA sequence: TGTGCCAGCAGCTTAGTTACTGGGCAAGAGACCCAGTACTTC. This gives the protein CASSLVTGQETQYF.

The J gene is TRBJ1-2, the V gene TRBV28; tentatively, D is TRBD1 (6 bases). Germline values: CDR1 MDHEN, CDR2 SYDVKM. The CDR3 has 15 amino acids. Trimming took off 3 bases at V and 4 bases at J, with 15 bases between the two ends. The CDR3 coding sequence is TGTGCCAGCAGTTTCTTCGCAGGGGACTCCTATGGCTACACCTTC. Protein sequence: CASSFFAGDSYGYTF.

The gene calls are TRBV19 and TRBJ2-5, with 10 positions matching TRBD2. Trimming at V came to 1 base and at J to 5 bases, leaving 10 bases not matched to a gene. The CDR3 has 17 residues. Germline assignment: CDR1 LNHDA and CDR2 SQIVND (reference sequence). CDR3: CASSIARGLAYMETQYF. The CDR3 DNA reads TGTGCCAGTAGTATAGCACGGGGACTAGCGTATATGGAGACCCAGTACTTC.

The CDR3 nucleotides read TGTGCCAGCAGTTATGAACAGGGGACCTACGAGCAGTACTTC. It is translated as CASSYEQGTYEQYF. The V gene is TRBV6-5, the J gene TRBJ2-7; 7 bases map to TRBD1. Trimming took 3 bases from V and 2 from J; bases not matched to a gene: 4. CDR1 and CDR2 from the germline V gene are MNHEY and SVGAGI. The CDR3 is 14 amino acids.

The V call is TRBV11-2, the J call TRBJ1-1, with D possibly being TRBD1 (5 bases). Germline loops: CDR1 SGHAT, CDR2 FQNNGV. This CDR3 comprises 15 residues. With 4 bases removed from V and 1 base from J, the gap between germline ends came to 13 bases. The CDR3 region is CASSYAGWSNTEAFF. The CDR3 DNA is TGTGCCAGCAGCTACGCAGGGTGGTCGAACACTGAAGCTTTCTTT.

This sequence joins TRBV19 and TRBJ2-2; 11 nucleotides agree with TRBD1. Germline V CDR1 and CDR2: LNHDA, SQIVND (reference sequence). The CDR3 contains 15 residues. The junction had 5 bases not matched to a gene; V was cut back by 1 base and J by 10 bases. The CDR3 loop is CASSIVWTGGVELFF. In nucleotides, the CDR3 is TGTGCCAGTAGTATAGTATGGACAGGGGGCGTGGAGCTGTTTTTT. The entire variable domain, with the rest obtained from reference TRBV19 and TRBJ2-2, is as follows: DGGITQSPKYLFRKEGQNVTLSCEQNLNHDAMYWYRQDPGQGLRLIYYSQIVNDFQKGDIAEGYSVSREKKESFPLTVTSAQKNPTAFYLCASSIVWTGGVELFFGEGSRLTVL.

The CDR3 sequence is CATSTGQGREQFF. The CDR3 DNA sequence: TGTGCCACCAGCACAGGACAGGGTAGGGAGCAGTTCTTC. The chain couples TRBV15 to TRBJ2-1; 8 nucleotides line up with TRBD1. Germline V gene lookup returns CDR1 LNHNV and CDR2 YYDKDF (reference sequence). This CDR3 comprises 13 residues. The V and J ends lost 4 bases and 10 bases, in that order; junction bases with no gene match: 6. Variable domain in full (rest from reference TRBV15 and TRBJ2-1): DAMVIQNPRYQVTQFGKPVTLSCSQTLNHNVMYWYQQKSSQAPKLLFHYYDKDFNNEADTPDNFQSRRPNTSFCFLDIRSPGLGDTAMYLCATSTGQGREQFFGPGTRLTVL.

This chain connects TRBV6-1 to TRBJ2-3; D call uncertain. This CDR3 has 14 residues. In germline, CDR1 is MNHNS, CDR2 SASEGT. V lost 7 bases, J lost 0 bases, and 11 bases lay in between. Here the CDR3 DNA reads TGTGCCAGCAAAACGGACCCTAGCACAGATACGCAGTATTTT. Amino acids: CASKTDPSTDTQYF.

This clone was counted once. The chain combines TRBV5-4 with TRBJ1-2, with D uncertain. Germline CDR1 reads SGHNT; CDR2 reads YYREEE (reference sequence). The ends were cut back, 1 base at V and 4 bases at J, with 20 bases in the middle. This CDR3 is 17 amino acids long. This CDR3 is CASSLRLRGSLGYGYTF. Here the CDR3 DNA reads TGTGCCAGCAGCTTGAGATTACGTGGCAGCCTCGGCTATGGCTACACCTTC.

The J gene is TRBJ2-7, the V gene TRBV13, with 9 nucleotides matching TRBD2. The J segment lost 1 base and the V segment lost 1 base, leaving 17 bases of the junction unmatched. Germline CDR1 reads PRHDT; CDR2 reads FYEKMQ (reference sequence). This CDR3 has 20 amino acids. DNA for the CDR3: TGTGCCAGCAGCTTAGATAGAGGTAGCGGGAGTCCACGAGGGTCCTACGAGCAGTACTTC. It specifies CASSLDRGSGSPRGSYEQYF. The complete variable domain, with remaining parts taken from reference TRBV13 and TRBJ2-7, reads AAGVIQSPRHLIKEKRETATLKCYPIPRHDTVYWYQQGPGQDPQFLISFYEKMQSDKGSIPDRFSAQQFSDYHSELNMSSLELGDSALYFCASSLDRGSGSPRGSYEQYFGPGTRLTVT.

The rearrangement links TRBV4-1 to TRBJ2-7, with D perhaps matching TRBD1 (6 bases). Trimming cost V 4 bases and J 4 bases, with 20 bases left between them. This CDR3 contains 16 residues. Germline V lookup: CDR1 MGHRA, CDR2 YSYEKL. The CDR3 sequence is CASSRVYGTNAYEQYF. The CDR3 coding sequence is TGCGCCAGCAGCCGAGTATACGGGACAAACGCGTACGAGCAGTACTTC.

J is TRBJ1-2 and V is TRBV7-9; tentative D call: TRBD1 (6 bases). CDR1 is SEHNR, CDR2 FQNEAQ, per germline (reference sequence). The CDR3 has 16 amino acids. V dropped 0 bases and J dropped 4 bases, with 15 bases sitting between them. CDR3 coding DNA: TGTGCCAGCAGCTTAGCGCATAAGGGGGTGGTCTATGGCTACACCTTC. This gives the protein CASSLAHKGVVYGYTF. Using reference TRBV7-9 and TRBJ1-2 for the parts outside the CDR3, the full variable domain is DTGVSQNPRHKITKRGQNVTFRCDPISEHNRLYWYRQTLGQGPEFLTYFQNEAQLEKSRLLSDRFSAERPKGSFSTLEIQRTEQGDSAMYLCASSLAHKGVVYGYTFGSGTRLTVV.